The T cell receptor (beta chain) described here comes from a study of CD8 T cells in ankylosing spondylitis. Findings and limits, study-wide: A TCR beta motif made of roughly eight highly homologous variants seemed typical of ankylosing spondylitis blood.

TCRdb re-called the 5' RACE reads through MiXCR, storing one row per CDR3 protein. The sample lists 300,000 to 400,000 distinct CDR3 sequences, about 22% occurring once. Notes on this clonotype: What it recognizes is unknown.

There are 15 residues in the CDR3. V was shortened by 7 bases and J by 4 bases, with 22 bases between the two germline ends. Germline V lookup: CDR1 SQVTM, CDR2 ANQGSEA. The chain has TRBV29-1 and TRBJ1-2, with a possible D match to TRBD1 (6 bases). The material sequenced was blood, either unsorted or a sorted T cell fraction (not recorded which). The source is a male donor with ankylosing spondylitis. This CDR3 reads CSASRSGGAGYGYTF. The CDR3 DNA reads TGCAGCGCCAGCCGGTCGGGGGGCGCCGGCTATGGCTACACCTTC. The full variable domain, in which reference TRBV29-1 and TRBJ1-2 provide the parts outside the CDR3, is SAVISQKPSRDICQRGTSLTIQCQVDSQVTMMFWYRQQPGQSLTLIATANQGSEATYESGFVIDKFPISRPNLTFSTLTVSNMSPEDSSIYLCSASRSGGAGYGYTFGSGTRLTVV.